These 2 T cell receptor beta chains came from one sample sequenced in a study of response to subunit inactivated influenza vaccine. TCRdb re-analysed the RT-PCR reads in MiXCR, keeping a single row per CDR3 protein. The data contain over 450,000 distinct CDR3 sequences, over 10% of them seen just once; the ten biggest clones take up less than 15%. Material: PBMCs from blood, obtained roughly 46 days after vaccination. These receptors all come from a man aged 50 or older who received an inactivated influenza vaccine.

This chain links TRBV12-3 or TRBV12-4 with TRBJ2-4; 9 bases align to TRBD1. The CDR3 totals 14 residues. Unmatched junction bases numbered 8, after V lost 6 bases and J lost 8 bases. The CDR3 DNA sequence: TGTGCCAGCAGCAACAGGGGGCTAGGGGACATTCAGTACTTC. This translates into CASSNRGLGDIQYF.

This clonotype was counted at least ten times. The CDR3 bases are TGTGCCAGCAGCCTCAGAGGGGGGATTGCAGATACGCAGTATTTT. Protein: CASSLRGGIADTQYF. V gene TRBV7-2 combines with J gene TRBJ2-3, with D perhaps TRBD1 or TRBD2 (6 bases each). The ends were cut back, 5 bases at V and 4 bases at J, with 16 bases in the middle. The germline gives CDR1 SGHTA, CDR2 FQGNSA. There are 15 residues in the CDR3.